A single sample is the source of the 17 T cell receptor beta chains below, sequenced in a study of T-cell reconstitution after alpha-beta-depleted transplantation in children. The authors prepared the TCRbeta library with unique molecular identifiers. TCRdb independently ran MiXCR on the PCR reads; one entry per CDR3 protein. The table includes some 300,000 distinct CDR3 sequences, 9.5% to 13% detected once. The sample in question was PBMCs, obtained before TCRalphabeta/CD19-depleted stem cell transplant. The receptors were gathered from a boy in the first two years of life with acute myeloid leukemia, due to receive a stem cell transplant.

This clonotype was seen repeatedly, ten times or more. The chain combines TRBV7-8 with TRBJ2-5; D is undetermined. This CDR3 contains 14 residues. Germline CDR1 SGHVS, CDR2 FQNEAQ. V lost 5 bases and J 6 bases, leaving 16 bases between the germline ends. DNA for the CDR3: TGTGCCAGCAGCCCCCAGGCCACTGTCCAGACCCAGTACTTC. Translated: CASSPQATVQTQYF. Full variable domain (missing parts from reference TRBV7-8 and TRBJ2-5): GAGVSQSPRYKVAKRGQDVALRCDPISGHVSLFWYQQALGQGPEFLTYFQNEAQLDKSGLPSDRFFAERPEGSVSTLKIQRTQQEDSAVYLCASSPQATVQTQYFGPGTRLLVL.

This clonotype was seen at least ten times. V usage is TRBV12-3 or TRBV12-4 and J usage is TRBJ2-2, with D possibly TRBD1 on 6 matching bases. The CDR3 consists of 15 residues. V was pared by 6 bases and J by 0 bases, with 11 bases between. The CDR3 DNA follows: TGTGCCAGCAGGATCGGGACATCGAACACCGGGGAGCTGTTTTTT. Its translation is CASRIGTSNTGELFF.

The table lists this clonotype with many counts. The chain couples TRBV21-1 to TRBJ2-1; the D call in the table, TRBD2, was not verified against the DNA. TRBV21-1 is termed a pseudogene. This CDR3 has 18 amino acids. CDR3 protein: CASSKDAGDHLPYNEQFF. The CDR3, as DNA: TGTGCCAGCAGCAAAGATGCGGGAGACCACCTACCATACAATGAGCAGTTCTTC.

The V gene is TRBV15, the J gene TRBJ2-7; 7 bases agree with TRBD1. This CDR3 contains 14 residues. The junction had 5 bases not matched to a gene; V was cut back by 3 bases and J by 3 bases. Germline V lookup: CDR1 LNHNV, CDR2 YYDKDF (reference sequence). The CDR3 spells CATSRGQTLYEQYF. The CDR3, as DNA: TGTGCCACCAGCAGGGGACAGACCCTCTACGAGCAGTACTTC.

This clonotype has at least ten counts. The CDR3 region has the DNA TGTGCCAGCACCGAGGAGTGGGCAACCAGATGGACTCAACTTGAGACCCAGTACTTC. Encoded protein: CASTEEWATRWTQLETQYF. The rearrangement uses TRBV28 and TRBJ2-5; TRBD2 might be the D (5 bases). Germline CDR1 MDHEN, CDR2 SYDVKM. The CDR3 sequence is 19 residues long. Trimming took off 7 bases at V and 5 bases at J, with 32 bases between the two ends. Full variable domain (remainder filled in from reference TRBV28 and TRBJ2-5): DVKVTQSSRYLVKRTGEKVFLECVQDMDHENMFWYRQDPGLGLRLIYFSYDVKMKEKGDIPEGYSVSREKKERFSLILESASTNQTSMYLCASTEEWATRWTQLETQYFGPGTRLLVL.

The CDR3 loop reads CAISDRVATGELFF. CDR3 nucleotide sequence: TGTGCCATCAGTGACAGGGTTGCCACCGGGGAGCTGTTTTTT. The chain has TRBV10-3 and TRBJ2-2; a possible D gene is TRBD1 (5 bases). V lost 3 bases to trimming and J lost 4 bases, with 9 bases between them. The CDR3 has 14 amino acids. Germline CDR1 is ENHRY and CDR2 is SYGVKD.

This sequence joins TRBV5-1 and TRBJ2-3; D remains ambiguous. The germline gives CDR1 SGHRS, CDR2 YFSETQ. V was clipped by 0 bases and J by 0 bases, with 14 bases between them. This CDR3 is 17 amino acids long. For the CDR3, the DNA is TGCGCCAGCAGCTTGGAGGGCACGGATGCTAGCACAGATACGCAGTATTTT. It codes for CASSLEGTDASTDTQYF.

The V call is TRBV27, the J call TRBJ2-1; a weak D match, TRBD1 (5 bases). V lost 0 bases and J 2 bases, leaving 11 bases between the germline ends. Germline V gene sequence: CDR1 MNHEY, CDR2 SMNVEV (reference sequence). This CDR3 region has 16 residues. CDR3 region: CASSLSAGPPYNEQFF. In DNA, the CDR3 is TGTGCCAGCAGTTTATCAGCAGGGCCCCCCTACAATGAGCAGTTCTTC.

This chain connects TRBV5-1 to TRBJ2-3, with a possible D match to TRBD1 (7 bases). Germline CDR1 and CDR2: SGHRS and YFSETQ. The CDR3 extends over 15 amino acids. V was cut by 1 base and J by 3 bases, with 12 bases left in between. CDR3: CASSLIPGGTDTQYF. The CDR3 bases are TGCGCCAGCAGCTTGATCCCAGGGGGGACAGATACGCAGTATTTT. Full variable domain (outside the CDR3, taken from reference TRBV5-1 and TRBJ2-3): KAGVTQTPRYLIKTRGQQVTLSCSPISGHRSVSWYQQTPGQGLQFLFEYFSETQRNKGNFPGRFSGRQFSNSRSEMNVSTLELGDSALYLCASSLIPGGTDTQYFGPGTRLTVL.

This clonotype was seen at least ten times. The gene calls are TRBV3-1 and TRBJ2-7; D perhaps matches TRBD2 (5 bases). Germline V gives CDR1 LGHDT, CDR2 YNNKEL (reference sequence). CDR3 length: 13 amino acids. The V and J ends lost 1 base and 12 bases respectively, with 16 bases between them. The CDR3 coding sequence is TGTGCCAGCAGCCAAGCCAGGTCGGGGTTCAGGTACTTC. It translates to CASSQARSGFRYF.

As for this clonotype: A much larger clone lies one base from this, so it may be a read error. The CDR3 here is CARSGRLGAEAFF. CDR3 in DNA: TGTGCCCGCAGTGGCAGGTTGGGGGCTGAAGCTTTCTTT. The rearrangement links TRBV6-1 to TRBJ1-1; tentative D call: TRBD1 (5 bases). The CDR3 is made up of 13 amino acids. Germline CDR1 MNHNS, CDR2 SASEGT.

The table lists this clonotype with many counts. CDR3 region: CASSSPGTSGTDTQYF. The CDR3 nucleotides are TGTGCCAGCAGCTCCCCCGGGACTAGCGGCACAGATACGCAGTATTTT. The gene calls are TRBV7-2 and TRBJ2-3, with 10 bases aligning to TRBD2. The CDR3 runs to 16 residues. Looked up from germline, CDR1 is SGHTA and CDR2 is FQGNSA. V shed 4 bases, J shed 1 base, and the junction held 5 bases outside the gene matches. The full variable domain, in which reference TRBV7-2 and TRBJ2-3 provide the parts outside the CDR3, is GAGVSQSPSNKVTEKGKDVELRCDPISGHTALYWYRQSLGQGLEFLIYFQGNSAPDKSGLPSDRFSAERTGGSVSTLTIQRTQQEDSAVYLCASSSPGTSGTDTQYFGPGTRLTVL.

V and J are TRBV4-1 and TRBJ2-1, with 7 bases matching TRBD2. Germline lookup yields CDR1 MGHRA and CDR2 YSYEKL. This CDR3 spans 17 amino acids. Trimming cost V 0 bases and J 4 bases; bases outside gene matches: 9. CDR3 amino acids: CASSQETSASQYNEQFF. The CDR3 nucleotides read TGCGCCAGCAGCCAAGAAACTAGCGCCAGCCAATACAATGAGCAGTTCTTC.

This clonotype has at least ten counts. V is TRBV5-1 and J is TRBJ2-5, with 8 bases aligning to TRBD2. This CDR3 contains 16 residues. From germline, CDR1 is SGHRS and CDR2 YFSETQ. Trimming cost V 0 bases and J 5 bases; bases outside gene matches: 9. The CDR3 reads CASSLVAGLEGETQYF. The CDR3 DNA reads TGCGCCAGCAGCTTGGTAGCGGGGTTAGAAGGTGAGACCCAGTACTTC.

In this sample, this clonotype turned up many times. The J gene is TRBJ2-5, the V gene TRBV29-1, with D unclear. The CDR3 spans 12 residues. The V end was cut by 2 bases, the J end by 4 bases, with 8 bases between. Germline V CDR1 and CDR2: SQVTM, ANQGSEA. The CDR3 sequence: CSVEPGGETQYF. The DNA of the CDR3 is TGCAGCGTTGAACCGGGTGGAGAGACCCAGTACTTC.

This clonotype was detected ten times or more. CDR3 DNA sequence: TGTGCCAGCAGACACCCACAGGGATGGAACACCGGGGAGCTGTTTTTT. Amino acids: CASRHPQGWNTGELFF. V gene TRBV12-3 or TRBV12-4 combines with J gene TRBJ2-2, with D possibly being TRBD1 (6 bases). Trimming cost V 6 bases and J 1 base, with 15 bases left between them. This CDR3 region has 16 residues.

This clonotype was recorded a few times. V is TRBV6-1 and J is TRBJ2-7, with D possibly matching TRBD1 (7 bases). The germline V gene encodes CDR1 MNHNS and CDR2 SASEGT. V was trimmed by 6 bases and J by 8 bases, leaving 17 bases between them. The CDR3 runs 13 residues. CDR3 DNA sequence: TGTGCCAGCAGCGCGGGACAGCCGATTCAGCAGTACTTC. Its translation: CASSAGQPIQQYF.